This T cell receptor (beta chain) was identified during a study of beta chain features in type 1 diabetes. What was sequenced were expressed TCRB transcripts, since all of the isolated RNA had been reverse transcribed. Data came from immunoSEQ multiplex PCR; TCRdb stores just in-frame clones and leaves some out. The sample includes 37,000 or so clones, roughly 49% of them seen just once. The CDR3 sequence is 16 residues long. Per the germline V gene, CDR1 is LNHDA and CDR2 is SQIVND (reference sequence). The V gene lost 5 bases and the J gene lost 2 bases, with 16 bases spanning the gap. In total, each donor contributed a single heparinised blood draw that averaged around 100 mL. Over 95% purity was reached by all sorted populations.

Sequencing used central memory CD4+ T cells from blood. The clonotype comes from a woman under 30 in good health. V is TRBV19 and J is TRBJ1-3; D perhaps matches TRBD1 (5 bases). CDR3 nucleotides: TGTGCCAGTAGTCCCTCAGACGTGGGGCCTGGAAACACCATATATTTT. Its protein is CASSPSDVGPGNTIYF. The whole variable domain, filled in from reference TRBV19 and TRBJ1-3, reads DGGITQSPKYLFRKEGQNVTLSCEQNLNHDAMYWYRQDPGQGLRLIYYSQIVNDFQKGDIAEGYSVSREKKESFPLTVTSAQKNPTAFYLCASSPSDVGPGNTIYFGEGSWLTVV.